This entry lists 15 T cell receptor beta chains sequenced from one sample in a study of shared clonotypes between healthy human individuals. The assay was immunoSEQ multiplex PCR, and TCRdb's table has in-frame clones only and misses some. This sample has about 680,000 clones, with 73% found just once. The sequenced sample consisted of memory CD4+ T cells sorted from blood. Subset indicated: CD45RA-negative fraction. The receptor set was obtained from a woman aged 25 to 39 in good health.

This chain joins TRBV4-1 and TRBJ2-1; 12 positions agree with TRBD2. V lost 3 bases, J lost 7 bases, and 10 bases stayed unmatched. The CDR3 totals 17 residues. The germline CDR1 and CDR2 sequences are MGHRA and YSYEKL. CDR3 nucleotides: TGCGCCAGCAGCCACCATTTACTAGCGGGAGGAGGGAATGAGCAGTTCTTC. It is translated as CASSHHLLAGGGNEQFF.

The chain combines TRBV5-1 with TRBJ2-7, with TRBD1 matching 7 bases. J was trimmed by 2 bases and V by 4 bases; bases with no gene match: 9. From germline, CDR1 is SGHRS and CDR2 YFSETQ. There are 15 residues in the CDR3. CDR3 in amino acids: CASSPLQGLAYEQYF. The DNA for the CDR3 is TGCGCCAGCAGCCCGTTACAGGGGTTGGCCTACGAGCAGTACTTC. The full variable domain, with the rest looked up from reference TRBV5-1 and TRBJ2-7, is KAGVTQTPRYLIKTRGQQVTLSCSPISGHRSVSWYQQTPGQGLQFLFEYFSETQRNKGNFPGRFSGRQFSNSRSEMNVSTLELGDSALYLCASSPLQGLAYEQYFGPGTRLTVT.

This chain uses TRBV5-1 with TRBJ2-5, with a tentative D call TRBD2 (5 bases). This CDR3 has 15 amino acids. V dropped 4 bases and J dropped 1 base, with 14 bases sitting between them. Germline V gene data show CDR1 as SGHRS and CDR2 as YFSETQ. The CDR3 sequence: CASSPLTGSQETQYF. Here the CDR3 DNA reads TGCGCCAGCAGCCCCCTAACGGGAAGCCAAGAGACCCAGTACTTC.

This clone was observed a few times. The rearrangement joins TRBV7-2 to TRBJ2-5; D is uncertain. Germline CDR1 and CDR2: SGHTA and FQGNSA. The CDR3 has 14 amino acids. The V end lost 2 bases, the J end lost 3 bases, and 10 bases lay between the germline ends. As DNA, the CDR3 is TGTGCCAGCAGCTTATCCGGGCAGAAAGAGACCCAGTACTTC. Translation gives CASSLSGQKETQYF.

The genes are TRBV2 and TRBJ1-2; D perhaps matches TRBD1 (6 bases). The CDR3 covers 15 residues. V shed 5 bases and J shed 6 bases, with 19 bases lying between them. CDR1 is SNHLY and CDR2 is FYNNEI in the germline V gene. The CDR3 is CASSTILTGFDGYTF. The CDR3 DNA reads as TGTGCCAGCAGTACCATCTTAACAGGGTTTGATGGCTACACCTTC.

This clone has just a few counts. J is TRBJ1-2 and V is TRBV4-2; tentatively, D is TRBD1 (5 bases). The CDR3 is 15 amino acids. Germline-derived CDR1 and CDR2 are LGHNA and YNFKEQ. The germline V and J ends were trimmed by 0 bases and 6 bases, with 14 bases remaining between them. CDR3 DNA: TGTGCCAGCAGCCAAGATCTCAGGGTGGGCGATGGCTACACCTTC. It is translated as CASSQDLRVGDGYTF.

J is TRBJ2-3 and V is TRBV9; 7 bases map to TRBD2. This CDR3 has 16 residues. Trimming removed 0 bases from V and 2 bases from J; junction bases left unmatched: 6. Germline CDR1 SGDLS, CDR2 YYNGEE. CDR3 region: CASSVVEGGPTDTQYF. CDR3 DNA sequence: TGTGCCAGCAGCGTAGTGGAGGGAGGGCCCACAGATACGCAGTATTTT.

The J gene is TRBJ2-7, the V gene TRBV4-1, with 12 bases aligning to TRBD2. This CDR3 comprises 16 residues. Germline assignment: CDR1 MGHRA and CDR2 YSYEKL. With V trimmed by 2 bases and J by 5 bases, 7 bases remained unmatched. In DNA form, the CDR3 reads TGCGCCAGCAGCCAAAGCTGGACTAGCGGGATAAACGAGCAGTACTTC. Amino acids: CASSQSWTSGINEQYF.

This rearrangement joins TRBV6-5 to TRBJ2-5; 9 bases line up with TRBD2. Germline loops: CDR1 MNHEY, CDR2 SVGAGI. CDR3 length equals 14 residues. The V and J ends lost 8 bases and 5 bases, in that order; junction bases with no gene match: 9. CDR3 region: CASALRGGGETQYF. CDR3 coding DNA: TGTGCCAGCGCCCTGCGGGGGGGTGGGGAGACCCAGTACTTC.

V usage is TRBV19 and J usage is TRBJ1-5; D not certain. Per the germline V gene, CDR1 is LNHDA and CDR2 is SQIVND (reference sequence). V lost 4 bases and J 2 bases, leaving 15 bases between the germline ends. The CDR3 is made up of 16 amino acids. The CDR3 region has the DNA TGTGCCAGTAGTACCTCATCAGGAACGGGCAATCAGCCCCAGCATTTT. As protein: CASSTSSGTGNQPQHF.

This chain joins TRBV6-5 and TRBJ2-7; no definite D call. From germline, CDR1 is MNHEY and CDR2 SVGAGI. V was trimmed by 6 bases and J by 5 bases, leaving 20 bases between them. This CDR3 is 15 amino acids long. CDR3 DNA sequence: TGTGCCAGCAGAAGAAGGAACTGGAAAAAGGACGAGCAGTACTTC. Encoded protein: CASRRRNWKKDEQYF.

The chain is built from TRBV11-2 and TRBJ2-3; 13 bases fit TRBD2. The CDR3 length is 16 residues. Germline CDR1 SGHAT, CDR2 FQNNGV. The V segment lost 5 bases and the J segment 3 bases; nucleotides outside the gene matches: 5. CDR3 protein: CASSLWTSGSTDTQYF. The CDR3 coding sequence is TGTGCCAGCAGCCTATGGACTAGCGGGAGTACAGATACGCAGTATTTT.

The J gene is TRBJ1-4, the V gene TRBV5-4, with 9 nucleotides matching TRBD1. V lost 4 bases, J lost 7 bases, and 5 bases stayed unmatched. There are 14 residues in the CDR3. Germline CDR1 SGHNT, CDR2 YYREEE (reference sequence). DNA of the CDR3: TGTGCCAGCAGCCAGGACAGGGGCCCTGAAAAACTGTTTTTT. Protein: CASSQDRGPEKLFF.

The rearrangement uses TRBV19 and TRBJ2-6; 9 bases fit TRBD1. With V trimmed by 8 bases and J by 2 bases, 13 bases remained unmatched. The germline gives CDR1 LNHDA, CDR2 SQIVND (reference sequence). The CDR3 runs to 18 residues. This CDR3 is CASVQTGQGEPGANVLTF. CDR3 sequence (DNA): TGTGCCAGTGTCCAAACGGGACAGGGCGAGCCTGGGGCCAACGTCCTGACTTTC.

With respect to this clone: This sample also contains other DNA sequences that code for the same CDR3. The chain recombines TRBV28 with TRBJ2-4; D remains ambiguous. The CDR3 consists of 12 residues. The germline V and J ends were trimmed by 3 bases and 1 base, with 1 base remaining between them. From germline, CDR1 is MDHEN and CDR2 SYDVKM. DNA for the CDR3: TGTGCCAGCAGTTTGGCCAAAAACATTCAGTACTTC. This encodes CASSLAKNIQYF.